The rows below give T cell receptor beta chains drawn from one sample of a study of CD8+CD57+ T cells in acquired aplastic anemia. TCRdb fed the reads into MiXCR, producing one record per CDR3 protein. Of 150,000 or so distinct CDR3 sequences listed, roughly 48% are singletons. Sequenced material: sorted CD4+, CD8+, or CD8+CD57+ T cells (not recorded which) from PBMCs. These receptor sequences come from a human donor with aplastic anemia. The CDR3 runs from the conserved cysteine through the conserved F or W. The D gene is left open where the match is weak. Not every row has a clone size; where given, it reads once, few, many or a size class.

j_call	cdr3_length	clone_size	v_call	d_call	cdr3_nt	cdr3_aa
TRBJ1-6	14	many	TRBV3-1	TRBD1	TGTGCCAGCAGCCAATCGACAGGGGAATCACCCCTCCACTTT	CASSQSTGESPLHF
TRBJ2-7	13	few	TRBV19	-	TGTGCCAGTAGTATAGATTGGCGCTACGAGCAGTACTTC	CASSIDWRYEQYF
TRBJ1-2	15	many	TRBV5-1	-	TGCGCCAGCAGCTTGGCTGACACGCCTGGGAGGGGCTACACCTTC	CASSLADTPGRGYTF
TRBJ1-1	13	many	TRBV6-2/TRBV6-3	-	TGTGCCAGCAGGGAGGGGTACAGCACTGAAGCTTTCTTT	CASREGYSTEAFF
TRBJ2-3	19	few	TRBV7-1	TRBD2	TGTGCCAGCAGCTCGGAGGGGCTAGCGGGGGGGTACAGCACAGATACGCAGTATTTT	CASSSEGLAGGYSTDTQYF
TRBJ2-3	15	-	TRBV7-3	-	TGTGCCAGCATCTTGGGGTTAACTAGCACAGATACGCAGTATTTT	CASILGLTSTDTQYF
TRBJ1-1	13	-	TRBV29-1	-	TGCAGCGTTGAAGACGGGATGAACACTGAAGCTTTCTTT	CSVEDGMNTEAFF
TRBJ2-7	17	-	TRBV9	-	TGTGCCAGCAGCCGTGTCAGGGGGGGATGGGAACCCTACGAGCAGTACTTC	CASSRVRGGWEPYEQYF
TRBJ2-7	16	-	TRBV25-1	TRBD2	TGTGCCAGCAGTGCTAGACTAGCGGGGGGTACCTACGAGCAGTACTTC	CASSARLAGGTYEQYF
TRBJ1-2	15	-	TRBV7-6	-	TGTGCCAGCAGCTTAATAGGCGGAGATGATAGCGGCTACGCCTTC	CASSLIGGDDSGYAF
TRBJ2-2	14	many	TRBV20-1	-	TGCAGTGCTAGCGGTGGGGGGTACACCGGGGAGCTGTTTTTT	CSASGGGYTGELFF
TRBJ2-5	12	-	TRBV25-1	-	TGTGCCAGCAGTGAGCCCGGGGCGACCCAGTACTTC	CASSEPGATQYF
TRBJ2-2	16	-	TRBV7-6	-	TGTGCCAGCAGCTTAGTTGGGGGCCCGAACACCGGGGAGCTGTTTTTT	CASSLVGGPNTGELFF
TRBJ2-3	15	-	TRBV11-2	-	TGTGCCAGCAGCCCGACCGGGCTTTGGGACGATACGCAGTATTTT	CASSPTGLWDDTQYF
TRBJ2-5	16	-	TRBV2	TRBD2	TGTGCCAGCAGCCTAGCCCCTAGCGGGAGTGCGGAGACCCAGTACTTC	CASSLAPSGSAETQYF
TRBJ1-5	16	many	TRBV2	-	TGTGCCAGCAGTGAAATGGCGGGATATAGCAATCAGCCCCAGCATTTT	CASSEMAGYSNQPQHF
TRBJ2-1	16	many	TRBV7-8	TRBD1	TGTGCCAGCAGCTTAGGATGGGGACAGGGGGGGAATGAGCAGTTCTTC	CASSLGWGQGGNEQFF
TRBJ2-3	14	-	TRBV20-1	TRBD2	TGCAGTGCGGGGGGAGGGGCAAGCACAGATACGCAGTATTTT	CSAGGGASTDTQYF
TRBJ1-3	17	many	TRBV6-1	-	TGTGCCAGCAGTGAAGATGGAGGCAGTCGGCCTACCCACACCATATATTTT	CASSEDGGSRPTHTIYF
TRBJ2-7	13	-	TRBV7-9	TRBD1	TGTGCCAGCAGCTTACCCGGGACAGACGAGCAGTACTTC	CASSLPGTDEQYF
TRBJ2-7	14	few	TRBV30	TRBD2	TGTGCCTGGACCTGGCGGGGGGATGGGGGCGAGCAGTACTTC	CAWTWRGDGGEQYF
TRBJ2-3	17	-	TRBV12-3/TRBV12-4	-	TGTGCCAGCAGTTTGTTTCGTCAGGGAGTAAGCACAGATACGCAGTATTTT	CASSLFRQGVSTDTQYF
TRBJ1-4	15	-	TRBV7-2	-	TGTGCCAGCAGCTTAGGCGGGACTCTTAGTGAAAAACTGTTTTTT	CASSLGGTLSEKLFF
TRBJ1-4	14	-	TRBV25-1	TRBD1	TGTGCCAGCAGTGGTCAGGGGGCTGTGGTAGAACTGTTTTTT	CASSGQGAVVELFF
TRBJ2-7	14	-	TRBV19	TRBD1	TGTGCCAGTAGCCATCAGGGGGCAGCCTACGAGCAGTACTTC	CASSHQGAAYEQYF
TRBJ1-1	12	-	TRBV2	-	TGTGCCAGCAGTGAATTTAATCTGGGAGCTTTCTTT	CASSEFNLGAFF
TRBJ1-2	15	-	TRBV24-1	TRBD1	TGTGCCACCAGTGATCCCGGACAGGGCCGTTATGGCTACACCTTC	CATSDPGQGRYGYTF
TRBJ1-4	16	-	TRBV11-2	-	TGTGCCAGCAGCTTAGGCGGGGGCGGTGGTAATGAAAAACTGTTTTTT	CASSLGGGGGNEKLFF
TRBJ2-3	14	few	TRBV3-1	-	TGTGCCGGCAGCCTCGCGCCGAGCGCAGATACGCAGTATTTT	CAGSLAPSADTQYF
TRBJ2-7	14	-	TRBV15	-	TGTGCCAGCAGCCCACGGGACAACGTCTACGAGCAGTACTTC	CASSPRDNVYEQYF
TRBJ2-2	13	few	TRBV7-2	-	TGTGCCAGCAGCTTTCGACAGACCGGGGAGCTGTTTTTT	CASSFRQTGELFF
TRBJ1-1	13	-	TRBV7-3	-	TGTGCCAGCCGCGGAGGGAGCGGCACTGAAGCTTTCTTT	CASRGGSGTEAFF
TRBJ1-1	15	-	TRBV30	TRBD1	TGTGCCTGGAGGGGGGGACAGGAGATGAACACTGAAGCTTTCTTT	CAWRGGQEMNTEAFF
TRBJ1-1	15	-	TRBV9	-	TGTGCCAGCAGCGTAAGGGGGGGGGTAGCCACTGAAGCTTTCTTT	CASSVRGGVATEAFF
TRBJ2-1	15	once	TRBV19	-	TGTGCCAGCAGCCAAGAGGCGGTCTCCTACAATGAGCAGTTCTTC	CASSQEAVSYNEQFF
TRBJ1-6	13	-	TRBV15	-	TGTGCCACCAGCAGAGGGAGACACTCACCCCTCCACTTT	CATSRGRHSPLHF
TRBJ1-6	14	-	TRBV7-9	-	TGTGCCAGCAGTTTGGGGGGGGTTGGATCACCCCTCCACTTT	CASSLGGVGSPLHF
TRBJ2-7	15	-	TRBV6-4	TRBD2	TGTGCCAGCAGCCCTGGGACTAGCGGGGATTACGAGCAGTACTTC	CASSPGTSGDYEQYF
TRBJ2-5	14	-	TRBV9	-	TGTGCCAGCAGCGTAGCCGGCCTCCAAGAGACCCAGTACTTC	CASSVAGLQETQYF
TRBJ1-1	14	many	TRBV12-3/TRBV12-4	-	TGTGCCAGCATCCTAGGGGTTTTAGACACTGAAGCTTTCTTT	CASILGVLDTEAFF
TRBJ1-2	13	many	TRBV15	-	TGTGCCACCAGCAGAGATCTTGGGAGTGGCTACACCTTC	CATSRDLGSGYTF
TRBJ2-7	15	once	TRBV25-1	TRBD1	TGTGCCAGCAGTGCCGCCGGGACAGAACCCTACGAGCAGTACTTC	CASSAAGTEPYEQYF
TRBJ2-3	15	-	TRBV7-7	-	TGTGCCAGCAGCTTAGGAGGGGGGGCCATGGGTACGCAGTATTTT	CASSLGGGAMGTQYF
TRBJ2-3	13	once	TRBV19	TRBD1	TGTGCCAGTAGCAGGGGGCCCACAGATACGCAGTATTTT	CASSRGPTDTQYF
TRBJ2-5	14	once	TRBV24-1	TRBD2	TGTGCCACCAGTGATTCCAGGGAGGGAGAGACCCAGTACTTC	CATSDSREGETQYF
TRBJ1-1	14	-	TRBV7-9	TRBD1	TGTGCCAGCAGCTTAGGACAGGGCCGATCTGAAGCTTTCTTT	CASSLGQGRSEAFF
TRBJ1-3	11	once	TRBV20-1	-	TGCAGTGGGCTGACTGGAAACACCATATATTTT	CSGLTGNTIYF
TRBJ2-5	13	many	TRBV2	-	TGTGCCAGCAGGAAGGAATTGCAAGAGACCCAGTACTTC	CASRKELQETQYF
TRBJ2-5	14	few	TRBV15	TRBD1	TGTGCCACCAGCAGACAGGGGGCCCAAGAGACCCAGTACTTC	CATSRQGAQETQYF